This T cell receptor beta chain was retrieved from a study of technical replicates of blood from several donors (dated by TCRdb to 2016 to 2017). The library was made by the immunoSEQ multiplex PCR assay. Here the immuneACCESS table is served through TCRdb, limited to in-frame sequences with V and J called. Missing clones are a known gap in these copies; in checked studies unresolved V genes cover under half, and the rest lacks a known reason. Here the sample has about 71,000 clones; approximately 88% occur a single time. Approximately 4.5% of the sample belongs to the ten largest clones. A word on this clone: Its antigen is unknown. Base-call qualities are not available, and no considerably larger clone is one nucleotide away.

The junction carries 12 bases between V and J, which are trimmed by 6 bases and 8 bases respectively. The CDR3 measures 12 amino acids from cysteine to phenylalanine. CDR3 DNA only is kept here, 36 bases in frame from base 1. CDR1 and CDR2 were assigned from the germline V gene (reference sequence) as MNHNY and SVGAGI. This sequence was found in a human donor in good health. Some clones in this sample may be carry-over from other donors' samples. Rearrangement joined TRBV6-6 to TRBJ2-3; the D segment could be TRBD1, given 6 matching bases. The specimen was PBMCs. The nucleotide sequence reads as follows: TGTGCCAGCAGAGAGGACAGACGTACGCAGTATTTT. Translated, it gives CASREDRRTQYF.